This T cell receptor (beta chain) derives from a study of molecular identifiers for immune sequencing clone quantification. Whole-study findings and limits: Clones above 20 RNA copies contained over 98% of effector molecules but under 1% of naive ones.

Naive CD8 T cells were sorted, and the gate applied was CD8+CD4-CCR7+CD45RA+. The CDR3 loop spans 15 amino acids. Germline-derived CDR1 and CDR2 are LNHDA and SQIVND (reference sequence). V trimming: 7 bases; J trimming: 5 bases; junction bases outside the gene matches: 4. A word on this clonotype: Its antigen is not identified.

Library preparation followed earlier protocols using designated TCR primers. In TCRdb, the PCR reads were re-called with MiXCR into one record per CDR3 protein. The table shows approximately 550,000 distinct CDR3 sequences, with less than 30% occurring only once. The gene calls are TRBV19 and TRBJ2-4; 14 nucleotides match TRBD2. Sequenced sample: naive CD8+ T cells from blood, with Jurkat cell RNA spiked in. As to subset: FACS-sorted CD8+CD4-CCR7+CD45RA+ naive T cells. This receptor was identified in a human donor in good health. Some libraries in this study had Jurkat cell RNA spiked in. In DNA, the CDR3 is TGTGCCAGTACCCCGGGACTAGCGGGGGAAAACATTCAGTACTTC. Protein product: CASTPGLAGENIQYF.